The present T cell receptor beta chain was sequenced within a study of T cell responses to AZD1222 COVID-19 vaccine. Worth noting for this clone: The antigen is not known.

Study-wide results and limits: Of spike-specific TCRs, nearly half reportedly target regions left unmutated in variants. Repertoire samples came only from after the peak T cell response.

Sequencing was performed with immunoSEQ multiplex PCR; in TCRdb, only in-frame clones are kept and a portion is missing. This repertoire shows 150,000 to 160,000 clones, 75% to 90% found once; its top ten account for about 9.8%. This sequence originates from an adult who received the AZD1222 COVID-19 vaccine. This specimen was peripheral blood, taken 28 days after the second AZD1222 dose.

The CDR3 protein is CASSFFERSSYEQYF. The CDR3 coding sequence is TGTGCCAGCAGCTTTTTTGAGCGAAGCTCCTACGAGCAGTACTTC. The chain uses TRBV7-9 and TRBJ2-7, with D hard to call. Trimming took 3 bases from V and 0 from J, leaving 12 bases between them. CDR3 size: 15 residues. Germline V gene sequence: CDR1 SEHNR, CDR2 FQNEAQ (reference sequence). Full variable domain (rest looked up from reference TRBV7-9 and TRBJ2-7): DTGVSQNPRHKITKRGQNVTFRCDPISEHNRLYWYRQTLGQGPEFLTYFQNEAQLEKSRLLSDRFSAERPKGSFSTLEIQRTEQGDSAMYLCASSFFERSSYEQYFGPGTRLTVT.